Presented here are 21 T cell receptor beta chains from one specimen sequenced in a study of CD8+ T cells in alopecia areata. It was cDNA, reverse transcribed from extracted RNA, that served as the sequencing template. Profiled with immunoSEQ multiplex PCR; TCRdb holds only in-frame clones, not every one. Altogether around 150,000 clones are present, about two thirds being singletons, with the ten largest covering about 38%. Material for sequencing was CD8+ T cells sorted from blood. Receptor source: a human donor in good health.

On this clone: The same CDR3 also results from other DNA sequences found in this sample. The rearrangement links TRBV2 to TRBJ2-6; D is uncertain. Looked up from germline, CDR1 is SNHLY and CDR2 is FYNNEI. Trimming cost V 8 bases and J 1 base, with 3 bases left between them. CDR3 length: 12 residues. The CDR3 nucleotides read TGTGCCAGCCTTTCTGGGGCCAACGTCCTGACTTTC. Translated: CASLSGANVLTF.

V gene TRBV2 combines with J gene TRBJ2-1; maybe TRBD2 (5 bases). Trimming cost V 1 base and J 3 bases, with 10 bases left between them. Germline V CDR1 and CDR2: SNHLY, FYNNEI. This CDR3 is built from 15 residues. CDR3 DNA: TGTGCCAGCAGTGAAGGAGTAGCGCTCTACAATGAGCAGTTCTTC. Protein: CASSEGVALYNEQFF.

This clone was detected a few times. The chain has TRBV25-1 and TRBJ2-6; no firm D call. Germline CDR1 MGHDK, CDR2 SYGVNS. The CDR3 contains 11 residues. The germline V and J ends were trimmed by 8 bases and 11 bases, with 10 bases remaining between them. The CDR3 reads CASHRRDVLTF. CDR3 DNA: TGTGCCAGCCACCGAAGGGACGTCCTGACTTTC.

This rearrangement joins TRBV7-8 to TRBJ1-1; D gene unclear. The CDR3 is made up of 14 amino acids. Germline CDR1 SGHVS, CDR2 FQNEAQ. The V end was cut by 2 bases, the J end by 1 base, with 8 bases between. CDR3 coding DNA: TGTGCCAGCAGCTTATTGCACGGGAACACTGAAGCTTTCTTT. The encoded protein is CASSLLHGNTEAFF.

The chain has TRBV4-2 and TRBJ1-1; possibly TRBD1 for D (5 bases). Germline CDR1 is LGHNA and CDR2 is YNFKEQ. This CDR3 has 15 amino acids. Trimming cost V 0 bases and J 5 bases, with 13 bases left between them. For the CDR3, the DNA is TGTGCCAGCAGCCAAGAGGGGGGAGGTAATACTGAAGCTTTCTTT. This translates into CASSQEGGGNTEAFF.

This clone was counted a single time. The chain has TRBV29-1 and TRBJ1-1; 8 nucleotides align to TRBD1. Trimming took 6 bases from V and 0 from J; bases not matched to a gene: 6. Looked up from germline, CDR1 is SQVTM and CDR2 is ANQGSEA. The CDR3 has 14 residues. The CDR3: CSVAGQGMNTEAFF. The CDR3, as DNA: TGCAGCGTGGCAGGACAGGGAATGAACACTGAAGCTTTCTTT. The whole variable domain, filled in from reference TRBV29-1 and TRBJ1-1, reads SAVISQKPSRDICQRGTSLTIQCQVDSQVTMMFWYRQQPGQSLTLIATANQGSEATYESGFVIDKFPISRPNLTFSTLTVSNMSPEDSSIYLCSVAGQGMNTEAFFGQGTRLTVV.

This clone appeared a few times. The rearrangement uses TRBV10-3 and TRBJ2-1; D is tentatively TRBD1 or TRBD2 (6 bases each). The CDR3 has 10 residues. The V end was cut by 9 bases, the J end by 9 bases, with 9 bases between. Germline V lookup: CDR1 ENHRY, CDR2 SYGVKD. In nucleotides, the CDR3 is TGTGCCATAGGGGGAGGTGAGCAGTTCTTC. As protein: CAIGGGEQFF.

The V and J genes are TRBV9 and TRBJ2-7, with D possibly matching TRBD1 (5 bases). CDR1 and CDR2 from the germline V gene are SGDLS and YYNGEE. V lost 0 bases and J 0 bases, leaving 7 bases between the germline ends. CDR3 length: 14 residues. CDR3 sequence (DNA): TGTGCCAGCAGCGTAGCTGACAGCTCCTACGAGCAGTACTTC. Amino acid sequence: CASSVADSSYEQYF.

The chain carries TRBV5-4 and TRBJ2-2; D uncertain. Looked up from germline, CDR1 is SGHNT and CDR2 is YYREEE (reference sequence). The CDR3 contains 13 residues. CDR3 residues: CAMTDGNTGELFF. For the CDR3, the DNA is TGTGCGATGACGGACGGGAACACCGGGGAGCTGTTTTTT.

The rearrangement links TRBV7-9 to TRBJ1-4; D gene unclear. Germline V lookup: CDR1 SEHNR, CDR2 FQNEAQ (reference sequence). The CDR3 totals 14 residues. With 1 base removed from V and 7 bases from J, the gap between germline ends came to 10 bases. As DNA, the CDR3 is TGTGCCAGCAGCTTAGTAGGGTCTCGTGAAAAACTGTTTTTT. Translating it yields CASSLVGSREKLFF.

The V and J genes are TRBV29-1 and TRBJ1-2; possibly TRBD1 for D (5 bases). CDR3 length: 14 amino acids. With 0 bases removed from V and 4 bases from J, the gap between germline ends came to 12 bases. CDR1 SQVTM and CDR2 ANQGSEA come from the germline V gene. CDR3 protein: CSVEERGQGYGYTF. The DNA of the CDR3 is TGCAGCGTTGAAGAAAGGGGCCAGGGCTATGGCTACACCTTC.

The chain uses TRBV27 and TRBJ2-2; D call uncertain. The CDR3 has 15 residues. The germline gives CDR1 MNHEY, CDR2 SMNVEV (reference sequence). Trimming cost V 5 bases and J 1 base, with 11 bases left between them. The CDR3 nucleotides read TGTGCCAGCAGTACTTTAGCTTTGAACACCGGGGAGCTGTTTTTT. Protein product: CASSTLALNTGELFF.

In DNA, the CDR3 is TGTGCCAGCAGCTCGGCAGGGGGATGGGATGAGCAGTTCTTC. Translated: CASSSAGGWDEQFF. The gene calls are TRBV5-6 and TRBJ2-1, with TRBD1 identical over 7 bases. V trimming: 3 bases; J trimming: 8 bases; junction bases outside the gene matches: 8. The CDR3 extends over 14 amino acids. Germline assignment: CDR1 SGHDT and CDR2 YYEEEE.

V usage is TRBV27 and J usage is TRBJ2-5; D not certain. This CDR3 region has 15 residues. Germline V gene lookup returns CDR1 MNHEY and CDR2 SMNVEV (reference sequence). Trimming shortened V by 2 bases and J by 5 bases, and 15 bases separated the two germline ends. CDR3 nucleotides: TGTGCCAGCAGTTTAACGTCACAGCCCCGGGAGACCCAGTACTTC. Its protein product is CASSLTSQPRETQYF.

A single count supports this clone. This chain uses TRBV30 with TRBJ2-2; 8 bases agree with TRBD1. Germline CDR1 reads GTSNPN; CDR2 reads SVGIG (reference sequence). The trim removed 5 bases at V and 5 bases at J, leaving 16 bases unmatched. The CDR3 runs to 17 residues. The CDR3 DNA sequence: TGTGCCTGGGGAGACCAGGGGGCGAAACTACCAACCGGGGAGCTGTTTTTT. It is translated as CAWGDQGAKLPTGELFF.

The chain uses TRBV5-1 and TRBJ1-1, with TRBD1 as a possible D gene (6 bases). The CDR3 totals 14 residues. V was cut by 3 bases and J by 5 bases, with 14 bases left in between. Germline V lookup: CDR1 SGHRS, CDR2 YFSETQ. The CDR3 sequence: CASSSNTDRTEAFF. As DNA, the CDR3 is TGCGCCAGCAGCTCTAACACGGACAGAACTGAAGCTTTCTTT.

The chain couples TRBV11-2 to TRBJ2-7; D remains ambiguous. Deletions cut 4 bases from V and 7 bases from J, with 8 bases between. The CDR3 has 11 residues. CDR1 is SGHAT and CDR2 is FQNNGV in the germline V gene. For the CDR3, the DNA is TGTGCCAGCAGCTGGGTGGGTGAGCAGTACTTC. It yields the protein CASSWVGEQYF.

The chain is built from TRBV29-1 and TRBJ2-7, with D hard to call. Trimming left V 1 base short and J 0 bases short, with 10 bases between. This CDR3 region has 14 residues. Germline V gives CDR1 SQVTM, CDR2 ANQGSEA. This CDR3 is CSVEGTVYSYEQYF. The CDR3 DNA sequence: TGCAGCGTTGAAGGGACCGTCTACTCCTACGAGCAGTACTTC.

The chain carries TRBV28 and TRBJ2-7, with 7 bases lining up with TRBD2. The trim removed 4 bases at V and 4 bases at J, leaving 10 bases unmatched. Germline CDR1 reads MDHEN; CDR2 reads SYDVKM. The CDR3 consists of 15 residues. This CDR3 is CASSSQSVGGYEQYF. The DNA of the CDR3 is TGTGCCAGCAGTTCACAGTCTGTGGGAGGGTACGAGCAGTACTTC. Complete variable domain (other parts from reference TRBV28 and TRBJ2-7): DVKVTQSSRYLVKRTGEKVFLECVQDMDHENMFWYRQDPGLGLRLIYFSYDVKMKEKGDIPEGYSVSREKKERFSLILESASTNQTSMYLCASSSQSVGGYEQYFGPGTRLTVT.

The chain recombines TRBV25-1 with TRBJ2-3; TRBD1 might be the D (5 bases). Trimming pared 6 bases from V and 5 bases from J, leaving 12 bases between. The CDR3 is 13 amino acids. Per the germline V gene, CDR1 is MGHDK and CDR2 is SYGVNS. The CDR3 spells CASSIGAGDTQYF. The CDR3 DNA follows: TGTGCCAGCAGCATTGGGGCAGGAGATACGCAGTATTTT.

This clone was seen only once. J is TRBJ2-7 and V is TRBV5-1; TRBD2 aligns across 7 bases. The CDR3 sequence is 16 residues long. The V gene end was trimmed by 0 bases and the J gene end by 0 bases; junction bases not matched to a gene: 6. CDR1 and CDR2 (germline): SGHRS, YFSETQ. The DNA of the CDR3 is TGCGCCAGCAGCTTGGTCGCTAGCGGAAGCTCCTACGAGCAGTACTTC. This codes for CASSLVASGSSYEQYF. The whole variable domain, remainder taken from reference TRBV5-1 and TRBJ2-7, is KAGVTQTPRYLIKTRGQQVTLSCSPISGHRSVSWYQQTPGQGLQFLFEYFSETQRNKGNFPGRFSGRQFSNSRSEMNVSTLELGDSALYLCASSLVASGSSYEQYFGPGTRLTVT.